This note documents a single T cell receptor beta chain sequence. A few counts support this clone. Its target antigen remains unknown. No qualities accompany the bases; no much larger clone lies one base away. The study evaluated CTLA-4 blockade (ipilimumab) given together with focal radiation therapy in patients who had chemo-refractory metastatic non-small-cell lung cancer. The germline V gene provides CDR1 MNHEY and CDR2 SVGAGI. Unmatched junction bases come to 5, with V trimmed by 2 bases and J by 1 base. The CDR3, from cysteine to phenylalanine, totals 16 residues. Only CDR3 DNA remains: 48 bases, in frame from the first base. This record comes from a study of radiotherapy plus CTLA-4 blockade in lung cancer (dated 2018 in TCRdb). Background for the entire study: Among the enrolled patients, approximately 18% had an objective response, and less than 40% reached disease control. The full study reports these points: TCR clones derived from tumors expanded in peripheral blood after treatment with radiotherapy and ipilimumab. Increased serum interferon-beta after radiation, together with early dynamic changes in blood T cell clones, were reported to be the strongest predictors of response.

Library construction relied on the immunoSEQ multiplex PCR assay. The source is immuneACCESS, and TCRdb retained only in-frame sequences with V and J called. Part of the clones is not carried over; for the studies checked, unresolved V genes explain less than half of this, and the remainder is unexplained. The sample table holds around 80,000 clones, of which just under 75% were seen once. The top ten hold around 10% of the sample. The source of this sequence is a human donor with non-small cell lung cancer whose response to radiotherapy plus ipilimumab could not be evaluated. Rearrangement joined TRBV6-5 to TRBJ1-1, and TRBD1 matches 9 of the central bases. The input for sequencing was peripheral blood, taken from a patient treated with radiotherapy plus ipilimumab. The nucleotide sequence reads TGTGCCAGCAGTTACCTTACAGGGGGCTGGAACACTGAAGCTTTCTTT. This gives the protein CASSYLTGGWNTEAFF.